This record concerns one T cell receptor (beta chain) sequence. The antigen is undetermined. The patients all showed relapse after autologous stem cell transplantation, while their brentuximab vedotin exposure varied. When best responses were assessed, they were complete response, partial response or progressive disease. The data are from a study of PD-1 blockade in classical Hodgkin lymphoma. Study-level points and caveats: Compared with baseline, CD4+ but not CD8+ TCR diversity had risen significantly by C4D1.

J was trimmed by 0 bases and V by 3 bases; bases with no gene match: 11. This CDR3 comprises 18 residues. CDR1 and CDR2 from the germline V gene are SGHAT and FQNNGV. Measured with immunoSEQ multiplex PCR; TCRdb has only the in-frame clones, and not every one. The sample consists of about 46,000 clones, over 60% of them appearing once. This specimen consisted of peripheral blood mononuclear cells (PBMCs), obtained before the second cycle of nivolumab. This TCR was sampled from a human donor with classical Hodgkin lymphoma. The gene calls are TRBV11-2 and TRBJ1-3, with 7 nucleotides matching TRBD1. CDR3 bases: TGTGCCAGCAGCTTCCCTACCAGGGGGTTAAGCTCTGGAAACACCATATATTTT. This translates into CASSFPTRGLSSGNTIYF.